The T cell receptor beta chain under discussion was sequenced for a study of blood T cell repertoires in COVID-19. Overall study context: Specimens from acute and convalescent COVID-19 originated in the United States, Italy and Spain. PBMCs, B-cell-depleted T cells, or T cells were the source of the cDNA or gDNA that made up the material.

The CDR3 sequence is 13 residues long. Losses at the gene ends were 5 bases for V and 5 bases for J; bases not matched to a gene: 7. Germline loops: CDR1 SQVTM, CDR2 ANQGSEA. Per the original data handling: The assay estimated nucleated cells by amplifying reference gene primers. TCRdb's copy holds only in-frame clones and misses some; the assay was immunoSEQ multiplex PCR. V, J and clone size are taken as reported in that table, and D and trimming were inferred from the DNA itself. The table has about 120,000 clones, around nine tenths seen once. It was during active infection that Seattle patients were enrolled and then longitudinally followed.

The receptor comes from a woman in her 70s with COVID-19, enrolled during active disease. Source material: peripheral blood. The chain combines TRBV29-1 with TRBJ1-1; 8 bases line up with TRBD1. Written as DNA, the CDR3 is TGCAGCGTTACCCCTACAGGGGGGACTGAAGCTTTCTTT. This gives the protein CSVTPTGGTEAFF.